The 26 T cell receptor beta chains reported below all come from one sample, sequenced in a study of OX40 agonist ivuxolimab in advanced cancers. TCRdb's table, derived via immunoSEQ multiplex PCR, lists solely in-frame clones and lacks some. The table lists 20,000 or so clones, about 90% of them singletons, with 45% to 50% in the top ten. The material was CD4+ or CD8+ T cells sorted from blood, obtained in a trial of the OX40 agonist ivuxolimab. These receptors originate from an adult with an advanced solid tumor such as melanoma, head and neck, liver or kidney cancer.

The chain employs TRBV21-1 and TRBJ2-7; TRBD2 is taken as the D call from the table, unchecked against the DNA. TRBV21-1 is marked as a pseudogene. This CDR3 is 16 amino acids long. The DNA of the CDR3 is TGTGCCAGCAGCAAAGACGCGAAGCGGGAGGGTTCCGAGCAGTACTTC. Translation: CASSKDAKREGSEQYF.

The chain recombines TRBV7-8 with TRBJ1-2, with 7 nucleotides matching TRBD1. CDR3 size: 13 residues. J lost 4 bases, V lost 4 bases, and 3 bases had no gene match. From germline, CDR1 is SGHVS and CDR2 FQNEAQ. The CDR3 here is CASSSGQIYGYTF. DNA of the CDR3: TGTGCCAGCAGCTCGGGACAGATCTATGGCTACACCTTC.

The chain links TRBV28 to TRBJ2-7, with D possibly TRBD1 on 6 matching bases. The CDR3 loop spans 17 amino acids. Germline CDR1 MDHEN, CDR2 SYDVKM. The ends were cut back, 3 bases at V and 2 bases at J, with 20 bases in the middle. The CDR3 DNA follows: TGTGCCAGCAGTTTGGACCCCGACGCAGGGGACCCCTACGAGCAGTACTTC. Protein product: CASSLDPDAGDPYEQYF.

The chain couples TRBV4-1 to TRBJ2-5; 8 bases are a match to TRBD2. The end of the DNA aligns better with TRBJ2-7, so the J call may be wrong. CDR3 length equals 16 residues. Germline CDR1 MGHRA, CDR2 YSYEKL. This chain's CDR3 is CASSQEGVAGSYEQYF. CDR3 nucleotides: TGCGCCAGCAGCCAAGAGGGGGTAGCGGGATCCTACGAGCAGTACTTC.

The rearrangement links TRBV7-3 to TRBJ2-3, with D possibly called TRBD1 or TRBD2 (5 bases each). Trimming left V 1 base short and J 6 bases short, with 11 bases between. The germline V gene encodes CDR1 SGHTA and CDR2 FQGTGA. This CDR3 contains 14 residues. CDR3 in amino acids: CASSLMGPRDTQYF. The DNA for the CDR3 is TGTGCCAGCAGCTTAATGGGACCGCGGGATACGCAGTATTTT. Filled out from reference TRBV7-3 and TRBJ2-3, the complete variable domain reads GAGVSQTPSNKVTEKGKYVELRCDPISGHTALYWYRQSLGQGPEFLIYFQGTGAADDSGLPNDRFFAVRPEGSVSTLKIQRTERGDSAVYLCASSLMGPRDTQYFGPGTRLTVL.

The V and J genes are TRBV11-2 and TRBJ2-5; D ambiguous. The DNA end lines up better with TRBJ2-7; the J call may be wrong. The CDR3 spans 14 residues. The germline gives CDR1 SGHAT, CDR2 FQNNGV. The CDR3 sequence is CASSLVGSTYEQYF. In nucleotides, the CDR3 is TGTGCCAGCAGCTTAGTGGGGTCAACCTACGAGCAGTACTTC.

This chain uses TRBV7-8 with TRBJ1-4; 7 bases are a match to TRBD1. This CDR3 spans 17 amino acids. The ends lost 5 bases at V and 5 bases at J; junction bases unmatched: 14. Germline-derived CDR1 and CDR2 are SGHVS and FQNEAQ. DNA for the CDR3: TGTGCCAGCAGCCATGATCCATTGGGACAGTCAAATGAAAAACTGTTTTTT. Translating it yields CASSHDPLGQSNEKLFF.

This chain links TRBV7-9 with TRBJ2-7, with D possibly being TRBD1 (6 bases). In germline, CDR1 is SEHNR, CDR2 FQNEAQ (reference sequence). The CDR3 spans 17 residues. V shed 5 bases and J shed 2 bases, with 22 bases lying between them. This CDR3 reads CASSQTWGRINAYEQYF. The CDR3 DNA follows: TGTGCCAGCAGCCAAACCTGGGGGCGGATTAACGCCTACGAGCAGTACTTC. Together with reference TRBV7-9 and TRBJ2-7, the CDR3 gives the full variable domain: DTGVSQNPRHKITKRGQNVTFRCDPISEHNRLYWYRQTLGQGPEFLTYFQNEAQLEKSRLLSDRFSAERPKGSFSTLEIQRTEQGDSAMYLCASSQTWGRINAYEQYFGPGTRLTVT.

The CDR3 DNA sequence: TGTGCCAGCAGCTTTGGGGGGAATGAGCAGTTCTTC. The encoded protein is CASSFGGNEQFF. The gene calls are TRBV5-6 and TRBJ2-1, with a weak D call TRBD2 (6 bases). The CDR3 is made up of 12 amino acids. Germline CDR1 is SGHDT and CDR2 is YYEEEE. V gave up 2 bases and J gave up 7 bases, with 7 bases separating them.

This chain links TRBV27 with TRBJ2-1; perhaps TRBD2 as D (6 bases). CDR3 length: 14 residues. Germline assignment: CDR1 MNHEY and CDR2 SMNVEV (reference sequence). Trimming pared 3 bases from V and 2 bases from J, leaving 8 bases between. CDR3 sequence reads: CASSLGGTYNEQFF. The CDR3 DNA reads TGTGCCAGCAGTTTGGGCGGGACCTACAATGAGCAGTTCTTC.

The V call is TRBV7-9, the J call TRBJ2-7; D remains ambiguous. The CDR3 loop spans 13 amino acids. Germline V gene data show CDR1 as SEHNR and CDR2 as FQNEAQ (reference sequence). V lost 4 bases to trimming and J lost 2 bases, with 9 bases between them. The CDR3 region is CASSSIPTYEQYF. The CDR3, as DNA: TGTGCCAGCAGCTCAATACCTACCTACGAGCAGTACTTC.

The rearrangement uses TRBV28 and TRBJ1-2; D uncertain. Germline CDR1 is MDHEN and CDR2 is SYDVKM. V was pared by 3 bases and J by 6 bases, with 14 bases between. The CDR3 consists of 14 residues. The CDR3 loop is CASSFALWNDGYTF. Here the CDR3 DNA reads TGTGCCAGCAGTTTTGCCCTTTGGAATGATGGCTACACCTTC.

J is TRBJ1-5 and V is TRBV15; D is perhaps TRBD1 (6 bases). CDR1 LNHNV and CDR2 YYDKDF come from the germline V gene (reference sequence). The CDR3 extends over 14 amino acids. Trimming cost V 7 bases and J 1 base, with 11 bases left between them. The CDR3 nucleotides are TGTGCCACCACCCCCCAGGGGAGCAATCAGCCCCAGCATTTT. This codes for CATTPQGSNQPQHF.

This clone was detected only once. The gene calls are TRBV6-6 and TRBJ2-1; D uncertain. Germline lookup yields CDR1 MNHNY and CDR2 SVGAGI (reference sequence). This CDR3 spans 11 amino acids. V was cut by 2 bases and J by 10 bases, with 6 bases left in between. The DNA of the CDR3 is TGTGCCAGCAGTTACGAAGGGGAGCAGTTCTTC. The encoded protein is CASSYEGEQFF.

This chain uses TRBV5-1 with TRBJ2-2; D gene ambiguous. V lost 0 bases and J lost 7, with 10 bases in between. The V gene's germline CDR1 is SGHRS and CDR2 YFSETQ. The length of the CDR3 is 14 residues. The CDR3 loop reads CASSLGAGGGELFF. CDR3 DNA: TGCGCCAGCAGCTTGGGGGCCGGTGGCGGGGAGCTGTTTTTT.

J is TRBJ2-7 and V is TRBV4-1; TRBD1 agrees at 10 bases. The CDR3 extends over 16 amino acids. V lost 1 base and J lost 7; bases outside the gene matches: 10. The germline CDR1 and CDR2 sequences are MGHRA and YSYEKL. The CDR3 sequence: CASSQGGRGTGEEQYF. CDR3 nucleotide sequence: TGCGCCAGCAGCCAAGGAGGGAGGGGGACAGGGGAAGAGCAGTACTTC.

The gene calls are TRBV5-4 and TRBJ2-1; 8 bases line up with TRBD2. V shed 5 bases, J shed 4 bases, and the junction held 5 bases outside the gene matches. Germline V lookup: CDR1 SGHNT, CDR2 YYREEE (reference sequence). CDR3 size: 14 residues. The CDR3: CASSQSGGYNEQFF. The CDR3 DNA reads as TGTGCCAGCAGTCAAAGCGGGGGATACAATGAGCAGTTCTTC.

The chain recombines TRBV21-1 with TRBJ2-7. TRBV21-1 is labeled a pseudogene. CDR3 length: 13 amino acids. The CDR3 sequence: CATPLKGLYEQYF. The CDR3 DNA follows: TGTGCCACCCCCCTTAAGGGCCTTTACGAGCAGTACTTC.

V gene TRBV28 combines with J gene TRBJ2-4; TRBD1 might be the D (6 bases). This CDR3 has 14 amino acids. Germline CDR1 and CDR2: MDHEN and SYDVKM. Trimming left V 3 bases short and J 2 bases short, with 8 bases between. The CDR3: CASSFQGTKNIQYF. The CDR3 DNA reads as TGTGCCAGCAGTTTTCAGGGGACCAAAAACATTCAGTACTTC.

This chain connects TRBV7-6 to TRBJ2-2; TRBD2 matches 8 bases. V dropped 2 bases and J dropped 1; count of bases not matched to a gene: 9. This CDR3 is built from 18 residues. CDR1 and CDR2 from the germline V gene are SGHVS and FNYEAQ. The DNA of the CDR3 is TGTGCCAGCAGCTTACAACCTTTAGCGGGAAAGAACACCGGGGAGCTGTTTTTT. Amino acid sequence: CASSLQPLAGKNTGELFF.

By proportion, this clone is medium-sized. The J gene is TRBJ2-2, the V gene TRBV6-4; TRBD1 is a possible D gene (6 bases). CDR1 and CDR2 from the germline V gene are MRHNA and SNTAGT. The CDR3 totals 15 residues. Trimming cost V 4 bases and J 4 bases, with 13 bases left between them. This chain's CDR3 is CASSGEGEATGELFF. The CDR3 region has the DNA TGTGCCAGCAGTGGCGAGGGGGAAGCCACCGGGGAGCTGTTTTTT.

The CDR3 is CASSGPYYEQYF. The CDR3 DNA follows: TGTGCCAGCAGTGGCCCGTATTACGAGCAGTACTTC. V is TRBV2 and J is TRBJ2-7; D is uncertain. Germline CDR1 and CDR2: SNHLY and FYNNEI. Trimming pared 4 bases from V and 4 bases from J, leaving 8 bases between. The CDR3 has 12 residues.

This chain uses TRBV29-1 with TRBJ2-1, with unresolved D. The length of the CDR3 is 10 residues. Germline V CDR1 and CDR2: SQVTM, ANQGSEA. V was cut by 7 bases and J by 4 bases, with 5 bases left in between. The CDR3 nucleotides are TGCAGCGGGTGGTACAATGAGCAGTTCTTC. Translating gives CSGWYNEQFF.

The rearrangement links TRBV11-1 to TRBJ2-1, with TRBD2 as a possible D gene (7 bases). Germline values: CDR1 SGHAT, CDR2 FQDESV (reference sequence). This CDR3 comprises 16 residues. The V end lost 5 bases, the J end lost 1 base, and 15 bases lay between the germline ends. The CDR3 DNA is TGTGCCAGCAGCCTAACAGGGAGGGGATCCTACAATGAGCAGTTCTTC. It codes for CASSLTGRGSYNEQFF.

Here the CDR3 DNA reads TGTGCCAGCAAGGGCGTGTCCTACGAGCAGTACTTC. Translating it yields CASKGVSYEQYF. The chain links TRBV14 to TRBJ2-7; D unresolved. The CDR3 length is 12 residues. The V gene lost 7 bases and the J gene lost 1 base, with 8 bases spanning the gap. CDR1 SGHDN and CDR2 FVKESK come from the germline V gene.

This clone was recorded once. This sequence joins TRBV29-1 and TRBJ1-1; the D gene is possibly TRBD1 (5 bases). CDR1 and CDR2 (germline): SQVTM, ANQGSEA. The CDR3 consists of 12 residues. Trimming took 7 bases from V and 0 from J, leaving 9 bases between them. The CDR3 sequence is CSGDGLNTEAFF. Written as DNA, the CDR3 is TGCAGCGGGGACGGCCTGAACACTGAAGCTTTCTTT. Full variable domain (outside the CDR3, taken from reference TRBV29-1 and TRBJ1-1): SAVISQKPSRDICQRGTSLTIQCQVDSQVTMMFWYRQQPGQSLTLIATANQGSEATYESGFVIDKFPISRPNLTFSTLTVSNMSPEDSSIYLCSGDGLNTEAFFGQGTRLTVV.